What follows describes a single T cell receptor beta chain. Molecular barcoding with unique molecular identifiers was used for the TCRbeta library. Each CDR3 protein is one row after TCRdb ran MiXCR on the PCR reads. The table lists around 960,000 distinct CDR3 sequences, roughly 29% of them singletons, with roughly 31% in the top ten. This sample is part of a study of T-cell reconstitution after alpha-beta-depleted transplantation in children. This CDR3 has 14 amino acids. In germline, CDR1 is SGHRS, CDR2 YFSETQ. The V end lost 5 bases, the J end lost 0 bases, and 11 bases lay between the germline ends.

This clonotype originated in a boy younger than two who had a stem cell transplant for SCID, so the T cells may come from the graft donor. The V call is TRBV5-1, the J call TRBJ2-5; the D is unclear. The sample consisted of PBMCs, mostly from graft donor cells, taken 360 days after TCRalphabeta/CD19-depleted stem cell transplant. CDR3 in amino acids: CASSNSGYQETQYF. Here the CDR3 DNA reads TGCGCCAGCAGTAATTCAGGTTACCAAGAGACCCAGTACTTC.